The sample holds one count of the clone carrying this TCR beta chain. Recovered status in Cohort 3 required two negative PCRs, clearance, or symptom resolution. This entry belongs to a study of blood T cell repertoires in COVID-19. Turning to the study itself: COVID-19 samples, acute and convalescent, were from the United States, Italy and Spain. The analysed material was cDNA or gDNA that came from T cells, B-cell-depleted T cells, or PBMCs.

Germline V gives CDR1 MDHEN, CDR2 SYDVKM. The CDR3 consists of 14 residues. V gave up 1 base and J gave up 6 bases; unmatched junction bases: 5. Source study methods: For nucleated cells, counts were estimated from reference gene primer amplification. Data came from immunoSEQ multiplex PCR; TCRdb stores just in-frame clones and leaves some out. V, J and clone size were drawn from that table, and D and trimming were deduced from the DNA. Of hundreds of thousands of clones in the sample, 85% to 90% were seen once. This clonotype was obtained from a man in his late teens or twenties who had recovered from COVID-19. The specimen was PBMCs or T cells enriched from blood (not recorded which). The rearrangement joins TRBV28 to TRBJ1-2; 7 bases fit TRBD1. The CDR3 reads CASSLSGTVHGYTF. The DNA of the CDR3 is TGTGCCAGCAGTTTATCTGGGACAGTTCATGGCTACACCTTC.